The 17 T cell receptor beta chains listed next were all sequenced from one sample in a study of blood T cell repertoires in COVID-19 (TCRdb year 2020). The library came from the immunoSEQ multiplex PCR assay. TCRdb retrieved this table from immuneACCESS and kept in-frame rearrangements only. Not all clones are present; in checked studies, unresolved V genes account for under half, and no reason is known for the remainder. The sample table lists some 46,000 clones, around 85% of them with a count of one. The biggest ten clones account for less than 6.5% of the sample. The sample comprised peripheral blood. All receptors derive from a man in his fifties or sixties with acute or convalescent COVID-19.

CDR3 in amino acids: CSVDPGGTRAFF. The CDR3, as DNA: TGCAGCGTTGACCCAGGGGGGACGCGGGCTTTCTTT. The chain recombines TRBV29-1 with TRBJ1-1, with 7 bases fitting TRBD1. V lost 3 bases, J lost 11 bases, and 9 bases stayed unmatched. CDR3 length: 12 residues. The germline CDR1 and CDR2 sequences are SQVTM and ANQGSEA.

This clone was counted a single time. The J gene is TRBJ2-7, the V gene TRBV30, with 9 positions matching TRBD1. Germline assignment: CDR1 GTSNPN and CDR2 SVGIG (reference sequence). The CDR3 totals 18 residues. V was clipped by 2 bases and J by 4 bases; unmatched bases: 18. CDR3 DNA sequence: TGTGCCTGGAGTCTCCGTTACACCTCGGGACAGGGAGGTTACGAGCAGTACTTC. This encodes CAWSLRYTSGQGGYEQYF.

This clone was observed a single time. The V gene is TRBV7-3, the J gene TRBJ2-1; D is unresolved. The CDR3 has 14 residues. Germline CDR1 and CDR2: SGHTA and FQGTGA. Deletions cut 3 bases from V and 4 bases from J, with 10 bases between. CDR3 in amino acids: CASSLSSGYNEQFF. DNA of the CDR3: TGTGCCAGCAGCTTGTCGTCAGGTTACAATGAGCAGTTCTTC.

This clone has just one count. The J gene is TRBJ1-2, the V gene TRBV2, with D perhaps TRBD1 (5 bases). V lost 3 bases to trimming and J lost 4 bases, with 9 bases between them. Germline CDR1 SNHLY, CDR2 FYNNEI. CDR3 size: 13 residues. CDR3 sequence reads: CASSDRGIYGYTF. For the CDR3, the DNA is TGTGCCAGCAGTGATCGGGGGATCTATGGCTACACCTTC.

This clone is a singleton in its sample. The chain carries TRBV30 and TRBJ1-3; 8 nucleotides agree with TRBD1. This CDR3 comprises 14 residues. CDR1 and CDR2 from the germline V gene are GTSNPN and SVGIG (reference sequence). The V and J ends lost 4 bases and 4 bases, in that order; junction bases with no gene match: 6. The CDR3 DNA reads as TGTGCCTGGAACACAGGGGACAGGGGAAACACCATATATTTT. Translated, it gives CAWNTGDRGNTIYF.

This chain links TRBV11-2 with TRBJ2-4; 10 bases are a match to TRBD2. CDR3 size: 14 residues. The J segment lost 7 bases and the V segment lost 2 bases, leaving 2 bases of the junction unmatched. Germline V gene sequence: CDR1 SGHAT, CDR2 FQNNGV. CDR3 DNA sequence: TGTGCCAGCAGCTTATCAGCGGGGGGGAACATTCAGTACTTC. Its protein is CASSLSAGGNIQYF.

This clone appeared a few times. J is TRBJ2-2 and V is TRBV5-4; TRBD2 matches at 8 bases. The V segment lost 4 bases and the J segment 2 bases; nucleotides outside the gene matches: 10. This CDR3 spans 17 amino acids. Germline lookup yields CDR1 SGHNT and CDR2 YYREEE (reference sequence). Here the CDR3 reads CASSEGVAGPNTGELFF. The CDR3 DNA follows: TGTGCCAGCAGCGAAGGGGTAGCGGGGCCTAACACCGGGGAGCTGTTTTTT.

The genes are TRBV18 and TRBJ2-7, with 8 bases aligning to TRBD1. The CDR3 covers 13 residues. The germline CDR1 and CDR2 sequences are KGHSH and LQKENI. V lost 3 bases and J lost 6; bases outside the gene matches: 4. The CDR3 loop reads CASSPGQGFEQYF. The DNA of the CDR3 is TGTGCCAGCTCACCCGGACAGGGTTTCGAGCAGTACTTC.

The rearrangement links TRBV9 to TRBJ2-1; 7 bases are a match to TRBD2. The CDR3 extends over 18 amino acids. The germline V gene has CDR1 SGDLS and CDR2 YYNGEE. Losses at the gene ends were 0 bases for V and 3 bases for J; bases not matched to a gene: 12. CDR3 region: CASSVGWLADSGYNEQFF. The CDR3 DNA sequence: TGTGCCAGCAGCGTAGGTTGGCTAGCGGACTCCGGCTACAATGAGCAGTTCTTC.

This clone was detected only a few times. The CDR3 DNA reads TGTGCCAGCAGGACCGGGACTAGCGGGAGTGCCTACAATGAGCAGTTCTTC. Protein sequence: CASRTGTSGSAYNEQFF. The chain has TRBV28 and TRBJ2-1, with TRBD2 identical over 14 bases. The CDR3 loop spans 17 amino acids. With 6 bases clipped from V and 2 bases from J, the junction kept 6 bases outside the gene matches. CDR1 and CDR2 from the germline V gene are MDHEN and SYDVKM.

The DNA of the CDR3 is TGTGCCAGCAGCTTAGAGGGACAGGGAAACGAGCAGTACTTC. Protein sequence: CASSLEGQGNEQYF. V is TRBV7-9 and J is TRBJ2-7; 9 nucleotides line up with TRBD1. CDR1 SEHNR and CDR2 FQNEAQ come from the germline V gene (reference sequence). CDR3 length: 14 amino acids. The trim removed 1 base at V and 5 bases at J, leaving 3 bases unmatched.

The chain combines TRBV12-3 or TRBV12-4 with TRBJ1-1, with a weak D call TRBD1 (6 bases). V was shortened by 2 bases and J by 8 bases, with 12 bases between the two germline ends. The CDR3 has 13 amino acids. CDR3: CASSLTGGAEAFF. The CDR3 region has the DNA TGTGCCAGCAGTTTAACGGGGGGGGCCGAAGCTTTCTTT.

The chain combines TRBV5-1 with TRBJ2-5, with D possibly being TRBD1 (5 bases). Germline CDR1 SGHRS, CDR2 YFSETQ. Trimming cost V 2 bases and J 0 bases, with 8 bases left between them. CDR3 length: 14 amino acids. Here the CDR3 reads CASSFRGNQETQYF. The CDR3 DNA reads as TGCGCCAGCAGCTTTAGGGGCAACCAAGAGACCCAGTACTTC.

CDR3 region: CATSRDRVGTDTQYF. The CDR3, as DNA: TGTGCCACCAGCCGGGACAGGGTTGGCACAGATACGCAGTATTTT. This sequence joins TRBV24-1 and TRBJ2-3; 9 bases align to TRBD1. This CDR3 contains 15 residues. The germline V gene has CDR1 KGHDR and CDR2 SFDVKD. The J segment lost 1 base and the V segment lost 7 bases, leaving 5 bases of the junction unmatched.

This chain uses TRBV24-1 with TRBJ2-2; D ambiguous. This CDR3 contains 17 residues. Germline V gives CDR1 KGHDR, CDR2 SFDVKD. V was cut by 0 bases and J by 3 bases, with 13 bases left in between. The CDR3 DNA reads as TGTGCCACCAGTGATTTGAAGCGCGGCGCTGACACCGGGGAGCTGTTTTTT. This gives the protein CATSDLKRGADTGELFF.

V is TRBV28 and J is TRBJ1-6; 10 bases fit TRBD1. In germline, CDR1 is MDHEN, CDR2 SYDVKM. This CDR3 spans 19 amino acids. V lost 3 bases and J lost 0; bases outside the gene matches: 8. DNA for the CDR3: TGTGCCAGCAGTTTGAGTAGGGGACAGGGGAGCTCCTATAATTCACCCCTCCACTTT. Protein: CASSLSRGQGSSYNSPLHF.

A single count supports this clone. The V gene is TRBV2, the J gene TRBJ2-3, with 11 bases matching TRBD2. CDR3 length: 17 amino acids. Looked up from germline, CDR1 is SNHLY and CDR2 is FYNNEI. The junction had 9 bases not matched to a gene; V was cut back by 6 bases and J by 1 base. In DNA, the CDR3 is TGTGCCAGCAGGATAGCGGGAGGGCCGTGGGGCACAGATACGCAGTATTTT. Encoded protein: CASRIAGGPWGTDTQYF.